This T cell receptor beta chain was sequenced in a study of blood T cells in healthy people across ages. CDR1 and CDR2 (germline): MNHEY, SMNVEV (reference sequence). V was pared by 4 bases and J by 10 bases, with 8 bases between. This CDR3 has 11 amino acids. Primers used in a second PCR of about 6 to 11 cycles were a sample-barcoded 5' primer and a J-beta primer mix. TCRdb processed the 5' RACE reads anew with MiXCR; each CDR3 protein has one entry. The sample lists 1.5 million or so distinct CDR3 sequences, 42% occurring once. Total RNA amounts of at least 5.5 micrograms were extracted per sample. There are a few counts of this clonotype.

What was sequenced was blood. The chain carries TRBV27 and TRBJ2-1; D is ambiguous. This sequence originates from a young woman in good health. The CDR3 region is CASSSLSEQFF. The CDR3 DNA reads as TGTGCCAGCAGTTCCCTCTCGGAGCAGTTCTTC.